The subject of this entry is one T cell receptor beta chain. The antigen this receptor binds is unknown. The limits of the CDR3 on the DNA are not certain, so only TCRdb's listed CDR3 is given. This entry comes from a study of blood T cell repertoires in COVID-19 (TCRdb year 2020). Study-wide context: Collaborator samples came from the United States, Italy and Spain and covered acute and convalescent phases of COVID-19. The material from the prospective study consisted of cDNA or gDNA derived from T cells, B-cell-depleted T cells, or PBMCs. The dataset comprised deeply sampled blood TCRbeta repertoires from subjects exposed to, actively infected with, or recovered from COVID-19. The repertoires were made available in a free public database intended to serve as a resource for research on the immune response to SARS-CoV-2. The samples were drawn from the first 160 participants of the ongoing ImmuneRACE study and from over 950 subjects provided by 6 global collaborators. Sample metadata almost always included a de-identified subject ID, COVID-19 status, age in years and sex. HLA class I and class II types, where available, came from metadata supplied by the sample provider rather than from assay-based typing.

TCRbeta CDR3 regions were amplified from genomic DNA using the immunoSEQ Assay, a bias-controlled multiplex PCR. The paper's data handling went like this. The number of nucleated cells in each sample was estimated by amplification of reference gene primers within the assay. To quantify the absolute abundance of each unique TCRbeta CDR3 rearrangement, sequence reads were collapsed and filtered. For each sample, productive Simpson clonality was calculated by taking the square root of Simpson's diversity index across productive rearrangements. The clones in this table, taken by TCRdb from immuneACCESS, are in-frame only. Not every clone is retained; where verified, under half of the shortfall comes from an unresolved V gene, and the cause of the rest is unknown. V, J and clone size are taken as reported in that table, and D and trimming were inferred from the DNA itself. The sample data list around 160,000 clones, and 75% to 85% of these were observed just once. The ten most abundant clones make up more than 3% of the sample.

CDR1 SNHLY and CDR2 FYNNEI are derived from the germline V gene. The CDR3 measures 14 amino acids from cysteine to phenylalanine. What the study reported, not specific to this receptor: The amount of clinical and demographic metadata varied by source and participant and was provided uncurated.

Enrolling through a virtual design, the prospective study's participants ranged in age from roughly 18 to 89 years and lived across about two dozen United States geographic areas. In the prospective study, cohorts were assigned on the basis of participant-reported clinical history obtained from a screening survey and a study questionnaire. For ImmuneRACE Cohort 3, a participant was defined as recovered based on two consecutive negative NP/OP PCR tests, clearance by a healthcare professional, or resolution of symptoms. Mobile phlebotomists in the prospective study collected whole blood, serum and a nasopharyngeal or oropharyngeal swab from every participant. Prospective study participants could optionally give additional blood draws and questionnaires over a roughly 2-month period. Before DNA extraction, blood samples from the prospective study were shipped at room temperature or frozen.

The origin of this receptor is a woman between 55 and 75 years old who had recovered from COVID-19. The sample consisted of PBMCs or T cells enriched from blood (not recorded which). The rearrangement combines TRBV2 with TRBJ2-7; the table's D call, TRBD1, was not checked against the DNA. The CDR3 reads CASSSSGQGFEQYF.